This T cell receptor beta chain derives from a study of blood T cells in healthy people across ages. A second roughly 7 to 12 cycle PCR used barcoded and J-beta primers. TCRdb recomputed calls from the 5' RACE reads with MiXCR, one row per CDR3 protein. The sample carries 1.5 million to 2 million distinct CDR3 sequences, approximately 39% recorded once. CDR1 and CDR2 from the germline V gene are LNHNV and YYDKDF (reference sequence). The CDR3 has 17 amino acids. V shed 5 bases, J shed 2 bases, and the junction held 12 bases outside the gene matches. Specimen: blood. The sequence was obtained from a human donor in good health. This chain uses TRBV15 with TRBJ2-1, with 7 bases lining up with TRBD2. The CDR3 bases are TGTGCCACCAGCCGTCCTGGTCGCGGGACTACCTACAATGAGCAGTTCTTC. Protein sequence: CATSRPGRGTTYNEQFF.